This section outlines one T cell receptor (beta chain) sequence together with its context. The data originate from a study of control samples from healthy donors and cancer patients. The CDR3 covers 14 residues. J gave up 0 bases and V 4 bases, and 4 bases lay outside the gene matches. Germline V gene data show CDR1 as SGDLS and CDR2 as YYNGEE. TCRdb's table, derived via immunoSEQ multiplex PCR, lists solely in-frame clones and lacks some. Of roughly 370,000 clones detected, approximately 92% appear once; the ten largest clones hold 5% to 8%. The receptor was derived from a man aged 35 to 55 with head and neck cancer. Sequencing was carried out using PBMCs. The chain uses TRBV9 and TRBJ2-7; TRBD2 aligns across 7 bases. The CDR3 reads CASSPSGSSYEQYF. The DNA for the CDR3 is TGTGCCAGCAGCCCTAGCGGAAGCTCCTACGAGCAGTACTTC.